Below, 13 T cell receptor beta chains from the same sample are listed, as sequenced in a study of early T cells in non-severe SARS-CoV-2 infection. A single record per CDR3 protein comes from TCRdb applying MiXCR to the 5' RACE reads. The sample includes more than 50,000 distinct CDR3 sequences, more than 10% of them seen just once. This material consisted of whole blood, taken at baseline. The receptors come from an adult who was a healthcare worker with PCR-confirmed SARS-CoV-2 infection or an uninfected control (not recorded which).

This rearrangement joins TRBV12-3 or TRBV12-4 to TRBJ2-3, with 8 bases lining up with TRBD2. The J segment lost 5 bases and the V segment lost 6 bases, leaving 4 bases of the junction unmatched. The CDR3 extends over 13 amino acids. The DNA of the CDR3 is TGTGCCAGCAGCCGGGAGGGGATAGATACGCAGTATTTT. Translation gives CASSREGIDTQYF.

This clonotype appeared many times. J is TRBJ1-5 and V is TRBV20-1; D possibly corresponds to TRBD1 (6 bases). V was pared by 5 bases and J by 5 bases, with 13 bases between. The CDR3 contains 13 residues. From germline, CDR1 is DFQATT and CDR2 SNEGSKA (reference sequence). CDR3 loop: CSAQRGRYQPQHF. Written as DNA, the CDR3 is TGCAGTGCTCAACGGGGGCGATATCAGCCCCAGCATTTT.

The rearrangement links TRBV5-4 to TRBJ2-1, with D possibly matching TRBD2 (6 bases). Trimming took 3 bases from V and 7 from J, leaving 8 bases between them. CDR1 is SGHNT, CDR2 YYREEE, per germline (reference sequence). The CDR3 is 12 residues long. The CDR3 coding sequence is TGTGCCAGCAGCTCGACTAGTAATGAGCAGTTCTTC. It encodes CASSSTSNEQFF.

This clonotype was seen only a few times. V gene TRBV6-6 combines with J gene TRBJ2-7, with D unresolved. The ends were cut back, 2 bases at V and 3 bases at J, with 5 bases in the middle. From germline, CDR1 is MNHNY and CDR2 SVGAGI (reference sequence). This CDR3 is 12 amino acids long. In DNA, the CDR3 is TGTGCCAGCAGTTACACGCTCTACGAGCAGTACTTC. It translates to CASSYTLYEQYF.

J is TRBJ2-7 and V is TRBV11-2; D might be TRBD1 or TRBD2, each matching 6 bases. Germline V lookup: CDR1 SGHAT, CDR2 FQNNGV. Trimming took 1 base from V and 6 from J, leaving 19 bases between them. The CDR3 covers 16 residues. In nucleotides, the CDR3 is TGTGCCAGCAGCTTAGTGCAGGGGACTGCCTTGTTCGAGCAGTACTTC. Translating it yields CASSLVQGTALFEQYF.

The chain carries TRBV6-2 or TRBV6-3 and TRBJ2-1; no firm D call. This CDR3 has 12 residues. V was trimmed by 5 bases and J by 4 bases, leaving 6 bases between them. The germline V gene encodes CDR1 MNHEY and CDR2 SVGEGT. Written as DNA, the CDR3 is TGTGCCAGCAGTAAGGCATACAATGAGCAGTTCTTC. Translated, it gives CASSKAYNEQFF.

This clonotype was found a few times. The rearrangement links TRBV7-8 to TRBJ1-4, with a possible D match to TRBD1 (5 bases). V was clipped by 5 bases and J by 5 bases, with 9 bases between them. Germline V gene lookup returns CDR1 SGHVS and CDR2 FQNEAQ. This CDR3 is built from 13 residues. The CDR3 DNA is TGTGCCAGCAGCAGGGGTCCAAATGAAAAACTGTTTTTT. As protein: CASSRGPNEKLFF.

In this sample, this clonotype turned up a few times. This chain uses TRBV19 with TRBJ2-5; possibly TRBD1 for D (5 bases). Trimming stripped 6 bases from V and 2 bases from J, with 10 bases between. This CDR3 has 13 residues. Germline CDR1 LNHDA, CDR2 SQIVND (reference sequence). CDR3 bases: TGTGCCAGTAGCCGCGACAGACAAGAGACCCAGTACTTC. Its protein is CASSRDRQETQYF.

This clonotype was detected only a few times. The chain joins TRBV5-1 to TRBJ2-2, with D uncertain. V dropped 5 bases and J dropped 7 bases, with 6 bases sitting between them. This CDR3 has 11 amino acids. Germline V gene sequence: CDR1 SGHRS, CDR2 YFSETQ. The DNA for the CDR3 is TGCGCCAGCAGAATAGTCGGGGAGCTGTTTTTT. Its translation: CASRIVGELFF.

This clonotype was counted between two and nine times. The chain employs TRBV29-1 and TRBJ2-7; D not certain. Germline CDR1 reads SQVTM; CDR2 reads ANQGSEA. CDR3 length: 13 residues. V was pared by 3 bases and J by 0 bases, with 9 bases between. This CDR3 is CSVERVGSYEQYF. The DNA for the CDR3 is TGCAGCGTTGAGCGAGTTGGCTCCTACGAGCAGTACTTC.

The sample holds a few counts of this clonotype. The CDR3 DNA reads as TGTGCCAGCACTTCGACAGCCTTGAACACTGAAGCTTTCTTT. Its protein product is CASTSTALNTEAFF. The chain is built from TRBV6-2 or TRBV6-3 and TRBJ1-1; D possibly corresponds to TRBD1 (5 bases). The CDR3 extends over 14 amino acids. V shed 7 bases and J shed 0 bases, with 12 bases lying between them. Germline V gene sequence: CDR1 MNHEY, CDR2 SVGEGT.

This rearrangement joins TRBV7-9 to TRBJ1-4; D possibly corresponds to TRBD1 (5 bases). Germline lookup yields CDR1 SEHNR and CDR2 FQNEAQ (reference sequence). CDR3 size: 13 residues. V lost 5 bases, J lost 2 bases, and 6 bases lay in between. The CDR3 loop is CASSRGTNEKLFF. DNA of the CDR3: TGTGCCAGCAGCCGGGGGACTAATGAAAAACTGTTTTTT.

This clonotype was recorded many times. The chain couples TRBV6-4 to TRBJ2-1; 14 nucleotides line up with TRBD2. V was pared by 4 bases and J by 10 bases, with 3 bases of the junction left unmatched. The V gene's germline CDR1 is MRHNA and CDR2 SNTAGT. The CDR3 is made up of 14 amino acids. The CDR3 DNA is TGTGCCAGCAGTGCGGGACTAGCGGGAGACGAGCAGTTCTTC. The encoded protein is CASSAGLAGDEQFF.